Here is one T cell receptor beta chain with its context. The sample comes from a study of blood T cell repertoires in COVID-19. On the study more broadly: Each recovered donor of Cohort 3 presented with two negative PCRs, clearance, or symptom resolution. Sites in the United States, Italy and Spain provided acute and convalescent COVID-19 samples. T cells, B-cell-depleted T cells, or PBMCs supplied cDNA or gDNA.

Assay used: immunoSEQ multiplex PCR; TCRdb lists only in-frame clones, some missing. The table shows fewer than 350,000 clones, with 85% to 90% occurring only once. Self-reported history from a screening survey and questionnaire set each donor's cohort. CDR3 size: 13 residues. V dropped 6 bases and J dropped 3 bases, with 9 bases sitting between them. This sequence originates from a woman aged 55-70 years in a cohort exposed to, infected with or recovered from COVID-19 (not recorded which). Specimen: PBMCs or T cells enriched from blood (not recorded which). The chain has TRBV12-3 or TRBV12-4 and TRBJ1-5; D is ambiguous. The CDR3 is CASSPSNNQPQHF. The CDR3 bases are TGTGCCAGCAGCCCGAGTAACAATCAGCCCCAGCATTTT.